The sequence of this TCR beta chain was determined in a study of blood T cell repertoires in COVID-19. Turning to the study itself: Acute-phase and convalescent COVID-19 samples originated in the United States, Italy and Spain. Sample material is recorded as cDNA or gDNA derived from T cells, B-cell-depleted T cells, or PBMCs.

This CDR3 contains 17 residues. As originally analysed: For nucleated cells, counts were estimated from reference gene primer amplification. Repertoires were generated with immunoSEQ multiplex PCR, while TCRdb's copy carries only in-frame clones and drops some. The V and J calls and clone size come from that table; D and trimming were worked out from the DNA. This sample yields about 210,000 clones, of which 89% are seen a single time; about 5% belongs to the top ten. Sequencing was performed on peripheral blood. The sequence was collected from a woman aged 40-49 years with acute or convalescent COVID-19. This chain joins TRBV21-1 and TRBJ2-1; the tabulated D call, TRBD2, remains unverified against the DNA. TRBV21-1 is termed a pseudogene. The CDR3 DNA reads TGTGCCAGCAGCAAAGCACCTAGGTTAAGCTCCTACAATGAGCAGTTCTTC. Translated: CASSKAPRLSSYNEQFF.